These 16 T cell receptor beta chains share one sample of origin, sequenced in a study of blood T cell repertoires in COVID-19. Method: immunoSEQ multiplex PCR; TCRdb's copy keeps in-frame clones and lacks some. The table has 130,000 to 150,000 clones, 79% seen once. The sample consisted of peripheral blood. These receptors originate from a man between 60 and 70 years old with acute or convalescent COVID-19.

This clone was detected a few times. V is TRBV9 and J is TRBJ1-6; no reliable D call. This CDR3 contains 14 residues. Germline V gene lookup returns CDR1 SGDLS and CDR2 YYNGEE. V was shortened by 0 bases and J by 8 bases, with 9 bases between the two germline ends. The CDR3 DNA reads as TGTGCCAGCAGCGTAGCTCAGAGGGATTCACCCCTCCACTTT. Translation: CASSVAQRDSPLHF.

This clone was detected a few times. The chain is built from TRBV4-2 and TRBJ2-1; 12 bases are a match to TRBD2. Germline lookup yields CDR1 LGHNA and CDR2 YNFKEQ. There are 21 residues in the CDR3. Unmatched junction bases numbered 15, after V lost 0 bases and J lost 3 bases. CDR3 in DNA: TGTGCCAGCAGCCAAGAAAGTCTAGCGGGAGGGCTTTCGAGAGTCTACAATGAGCAGTTCTTC. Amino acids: CASSQESLAGGLSRVYNEQFF.

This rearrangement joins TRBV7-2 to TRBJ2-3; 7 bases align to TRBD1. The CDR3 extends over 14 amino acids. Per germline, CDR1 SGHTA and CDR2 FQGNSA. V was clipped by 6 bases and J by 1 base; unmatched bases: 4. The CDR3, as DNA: TGTGCCAGCAGATCCGGGACAGGCACAGATACGCAGTATTTT. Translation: CASRSGTGTDTQYF.

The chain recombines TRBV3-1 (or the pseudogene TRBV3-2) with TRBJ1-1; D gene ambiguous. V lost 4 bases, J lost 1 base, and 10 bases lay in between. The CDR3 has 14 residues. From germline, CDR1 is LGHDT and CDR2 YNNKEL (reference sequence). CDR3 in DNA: TGTGCCAGCAGCCTAACACACAAGAACACTGAAGCTTTCTTT. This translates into CASSLTHKNTEAFF.

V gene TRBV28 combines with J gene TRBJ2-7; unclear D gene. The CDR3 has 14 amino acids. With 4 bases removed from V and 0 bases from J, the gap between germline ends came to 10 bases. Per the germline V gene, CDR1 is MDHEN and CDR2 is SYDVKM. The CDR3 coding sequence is TGTGCCAGCAGTTCCGGAGACGGCTCCTACGAGCAGTACTTC. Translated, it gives CASSSGDGSYEQYF.

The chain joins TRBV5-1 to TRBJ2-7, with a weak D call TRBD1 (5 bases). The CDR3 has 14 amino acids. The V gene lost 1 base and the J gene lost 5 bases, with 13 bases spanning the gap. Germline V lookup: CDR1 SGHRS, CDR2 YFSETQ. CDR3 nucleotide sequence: TGCGCCAGCAGCTTGCGGGCAGGGAACGACGAGCAGTACTTC. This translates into CASSLRAGNDEQYF.

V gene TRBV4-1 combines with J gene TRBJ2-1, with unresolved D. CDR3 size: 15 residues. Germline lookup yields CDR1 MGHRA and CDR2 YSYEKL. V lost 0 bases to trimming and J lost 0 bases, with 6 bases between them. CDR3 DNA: TGCGCCAGCAGCCAAGAGATCTACTCCTACAATGAGCAGTTCTTC. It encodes CASSQEIYSYNEQFF.

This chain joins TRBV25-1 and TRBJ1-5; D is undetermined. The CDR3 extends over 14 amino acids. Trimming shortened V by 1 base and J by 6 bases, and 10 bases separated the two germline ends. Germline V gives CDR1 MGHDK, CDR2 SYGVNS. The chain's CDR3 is CASSESGSGQPQHF. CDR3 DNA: TGTGCCAGCAGTGAATCGGGTTCGGGTCAGCCCCAGCATTTT.

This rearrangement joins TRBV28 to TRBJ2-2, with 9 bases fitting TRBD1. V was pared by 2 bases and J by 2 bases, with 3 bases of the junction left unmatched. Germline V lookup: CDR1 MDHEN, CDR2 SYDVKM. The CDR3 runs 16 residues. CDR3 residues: CASSLAGQGNTGELFF. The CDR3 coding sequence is TGTGCCAGCAGTTTAGCGGGACAGGGAAACACCGGGGAGCTGTTTTTT.

CDR3: CSASLQGAYQPQHF. Here the CDR3 DNA reads TGCAGTGCTAGTCTACAGGGGGCCTATCAGCCCCAGCATTTT. The chain links TRBV20-1 to TRBJ1-5; 9 bases map to TRBD1. Germline V gives CDR1 DFQATT, CDR2 SNEGSKA (reference sequence). There are 14 residues in the CDR3. V was clipped by 3 bases and J by 5 bases; unmatched bases: 5.

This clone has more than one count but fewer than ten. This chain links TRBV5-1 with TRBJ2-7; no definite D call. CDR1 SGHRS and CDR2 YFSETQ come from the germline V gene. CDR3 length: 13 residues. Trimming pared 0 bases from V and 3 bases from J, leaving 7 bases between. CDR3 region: CASSLDSRYEQYF. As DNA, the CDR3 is TGCGCCAGCAGCTTGGACAGCCGCTACGAGCAGTACTTC.

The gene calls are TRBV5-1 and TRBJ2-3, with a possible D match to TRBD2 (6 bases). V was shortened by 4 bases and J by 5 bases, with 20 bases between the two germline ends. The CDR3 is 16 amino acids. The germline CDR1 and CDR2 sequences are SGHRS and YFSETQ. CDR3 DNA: TGCGCCAGCAGCATCCAACCGCGGGACTCGAGAGATACGCAGTATTTT. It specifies CASSIQPRDSRDTQYF.

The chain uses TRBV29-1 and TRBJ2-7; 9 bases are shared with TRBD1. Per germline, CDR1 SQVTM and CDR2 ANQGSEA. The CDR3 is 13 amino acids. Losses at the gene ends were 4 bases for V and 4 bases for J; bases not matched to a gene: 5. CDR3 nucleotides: TGCAGCGTTGGTTCGGGACAGGGTTACGAGCAGTACTTC. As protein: CSVGSGQGYEQYF.

For the CDR3, the DNA is TGTGCCAGCAGCTTCCCGGGATTAAATGAGCAGTTCTTC. Residues: CASSFPGLNEQFF. The rearrangement links TRBV7-2 to TRBJ2-1; the D gene is possibly TRBD2 (5 bases). The CDR3 runs to 13 residues. With 3 bases removed from V and 7 bases from J, the gap between germline ends came to 10 bases. CDR1 and CDR2 from the germline V gene are SGHTA and FQGNSA. The variable domain in full, with the rest retrieved from reference TRBV7-2 and TRBJ2-1, is GAGVSQSPSNKVTEKGKDVELRCDPISGHTALYWYRQSLGQGLEFLIYFQGNSAPDKSGLPSDRFSAERTGGSVSTLTIQRTQQEDSAVYLCASSFPGLNEQFFGPGTRLTVL.

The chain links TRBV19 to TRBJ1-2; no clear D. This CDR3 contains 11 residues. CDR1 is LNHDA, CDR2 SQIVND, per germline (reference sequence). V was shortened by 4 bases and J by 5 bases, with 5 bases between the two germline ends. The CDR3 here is CASSTGYGYTF. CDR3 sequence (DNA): TGTGCCAGTAGTACCGGTTATGGCTACACCTTC.

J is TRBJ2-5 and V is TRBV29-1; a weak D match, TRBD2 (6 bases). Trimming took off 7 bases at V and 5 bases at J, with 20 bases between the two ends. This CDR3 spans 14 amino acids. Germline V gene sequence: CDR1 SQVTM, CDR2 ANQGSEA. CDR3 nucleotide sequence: TGCAGCGCTAACCCCGGCCGGGAGTGGGAGACCCAGTACTTC. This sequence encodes CSANPGREWETQYF.